Each of the 23 T cell receptor beta chains below was sequenced from the same sample in a study of blood T cell repertoires in COVID-19 (dated by TCRdb to the early 2020s). The receptor library was made with the immunoSEQ multiplex PCR assay. Sourced from immuneACCESS, this table was stored by TCRdb with only in-frame sequences that have V and J called. A share of the clones is absent; for the studies checked, an unresolved V gene accounts for under half, and the remainder has no known explanation. The sample profile shows approximately 300,000 clones; 85% to 90% of them were found once. Clones ranked in the top ten supply around 0.96% of the sample. Sequenced input: peripheral blood. The receptors stem from a middle-aged woman with COVID-19, enrolled during active disease.

This clone was recorded only once. The chain joins TRBV6-2 or TRBV6-3 to TRBJ1-5; tentatively, D is TRBD1 (5 bases). The CDR3 has 14 amino acids. Between the trimmed V and J ends, which lost 1 base and 4 bases, there was a span of 8 bases. Germline lookup yields CDR1 MNHEY and CDR2 SVGEGT. CDR3 amino acids: CASSYLAGNQPQHF. The CDR3 DNA reads TGTGCCAGCAGTTACTTGGCAGGGAATCAGCCCCAGCATTTT.

In this sample, this clone turned up a few times. The V call is TRBV5-1, the J call TRBJ2-7; a possible D gene is TRBD2 (6 bases). Trimming shortened V by 0 bases and J by 3 bases, and 7 bases separated the two germline ends. The CDR3 length is 13 residues. The germline CDR1 and CDR2 sequences are SGHRS and YFSETQ. In nucleotides, the CDR3 is TGCGCCAGCAGCTTGGACGGGGGCTACGAGCAGTACTTC. Encoded protein: CASSLDGGYEQYF.

The gene calls are TRBV5-5 and TRBJ2-2, with 9 positions matching TRBD2. Germline CDR1 and CDR2: SGHKS and YYEKEE (reference sequence). Trimming removed 4 bases from V and 6 bases from J; junction bases left unmatched: 13. This CDR3 has 17 residues. CDR3 region: CASSPRASGAVPGELFF. The CDR3 coding sequence is TGTGCCAGCAGCCCAAGGGCTAGCGGGGCGGTACCCGGGGAGCTGTTTTTT.

The V call is TRBV4-3, the J call TRBJ1-2, with a tentative D call TRBD1 (6 bases). Trimming took 0 bases from V and 6 from J, leaving 14 bases between them. The germline V gene has CDR1 LGHNA and CDR2 YSLEER. The CDR3 extends over 15 amino acids. CDR3 DNA: TGCGCCAGCAGCCAAGAAGGCCACAGGGTTGATGGCTACACCTTC. Translating it yields CASSQEGHRVDGYTF.

This rearrangement joins TRBV3-1 (or the pseudogene TRBV3-2) to TRBJ1-4; D not certain. The CDR3 is 15 residues long. The V and J ends lost 1 base and 5 bases respectively, with 11 bases between them. From germline, CDR1 is LGHDT and CDR2 YNNKEL (reference sequence). CDR3 protein: CASSQGRGRNEKLFF. The CDR3 DNA reads as TGTGCCAGCAGCCAAGGCCGGGGTCGGAATGAAAAACTGTTTTTT.

This clone was recorded only once. The V gene is TRBV27, the J gene TRBJ1-1; 8 bases map to TRBD1. Germline CDR1 reads MNHEY; CDR2 reads SMNVEV (reference sequence). V lost 5 bases to trimming and J lost 1 base; unmatched junction nucleotides: 3. The CDR3 length is 14 residues. The CDR3, as DNA: TGTGCCAGCAGTCGGACAGGGTCGAACACTGAAGCTTTCTTT. Translated, it gives CASSRTGSNTEAFF.

The chain recombines TRBV2 with TRBJ1-2; D is uncertain. This CDR3 region has 14 residues. V was cut by 7 bases and J by 5 bases, with 17 bases left in between. Germline V CDR1 and CDR2: SNHLY, FYNNEI. Here the CDR3 reads CASMEVTPPYGYTF. The CDR3 coding sequence is TGTGCCAGCATGGAGGTGACACCTCCATATGGCTACACCTTC.

The rearrangement links TRBV19 to TRBJ2-1; the D gene is possibly TRBD2 (5 bases). The length of the CDR3 is 12 residues. The V and J ends lost 5 bases and 9 bases respectively, with 11 bases between them. Germline loops: CDR1 LNHDA, CDR2 SQIVND (reference sequence). CDR3 DNA sequence: TGTGCCAGTAGTGTTTCGGGGAGTGAGCAGTTCTTC. Translated, it gives CASSVSGSEQFF. The variable domain in full, with the rest retrieved from reference TRBV19 and TRBJ2-1, is DGGITQSPKYLFRKEGQNVTLSCEQNLNHDAMYWYRQDPGQGLRLIYYSQIVNDFQKGDIAEGYSVSREKKESFPLTVTSAQKNPTAFYLCASSVSGSEQFFGPGTRLTVL.

The chain joins TRBV30 to TRBJ2-7; a weak D match, TRBD2 (6 bases). This CDR3 region has 13 residues. Between the trimmed V and J ends, which lost 3 bases and 1 base, there was a span of 10 bases. CDR1 is GTSNPN, CDR2 SVGIG, per germline (reference sequence). In DNA form, the CDR3 reads TGTGCCTGGAGCGGGACTCTATCCTACGAGCAGTACTTC. This gives the protein CAWSGTLSYEQYF.

The CDR3 bases are TGCAGCGTTAGGGAGGGGATTGCGAGGGATACGCAGTATTTT. Translation gives CSVREGIARDTQYF. The chain carries TRBV29-1 and TRBJ2-3, with 7 bases matching TRBD2. Germline CDR1 reads SQVTM; CDR2 reads ANQGSEA. After removal of 5 bases from V and 6 bases from J, the junction contained 11 bases not matched to a gene. The CDR3 covers 14 residues.

Note on this clone: This same CDR3 is encoded by further DNA sequences in the sample. The chain carries TRBV18 and TRBJ1-4; the D is unclear. This CDR3 is built from 14 residues. Per the germline V gene, CDR1 is KGHSH and CDR2 is LQKENI. V was pared by 0 bases and J by 8 bases, with 10 bases between. This chain's CDR3 is CASSPPGDAEKLFF. CDR3 nucleotides: TGTGCCAGCTCACCACCGGGAGATGCGGAAAAACTGTTTTTT.

This chain uses TRBV18 with TRBJ2-7; 7 nucleotides agree with TRBD1. The CDR3 has 15 amino acids. With 0 bases clipped from V and 3 bases from J, the junction kept 5 bases outside the gene matches. The V gene's germline CDR1 is KGHSH and CDR2 LQKENI. CDR3 sequence reads: CASSPPSTGLYEQYF. In DNA, the CDR3 is TGTGCCAGCTCACCACCGTCGACAGGGCTCTACGAGCAGTACTTC.

This chain connects TRBV7-2 to TRBJ1-1; TRBD1 agrees at 7 bases. The germline gives CDR1 SGHTA, CDR2 FQGNSA. Trimming at V came to 5 bases and at J to 4 bases, leaving 4 bases not matched to a gene. The CDR3 is 13 residues long. The CDR3 nucleotides are TGTGCCAGCAGCCTGACAGGGCTCACTGAAGCTTTCTTT. It specifies CASSLTGLTEAFF.

The chain employs TRBV4-2 and TRBJ2-3; 7 bases match TRBD2. Trimming removed 0 bases from V and 1 base from J; junction bases left unmatched: 4. CDR1 and CDR2 (germline): LGHNA, YNFKEQ. This CDR3 is 16 amino acids long. DNA for the CDR3: TGTGCCAGCAGCCAAGATGGCCGGGGGGGCACAGATACGCAGTATTTT. Residues: CASSQDGRGGTDTQYF.

The chain recombines TRBV4-1 with TRBJ2-2; the match to TRBD1 covers 12 bases. The CDR3 extends over 19 amino acids. J was trimmed by 5 bases and V by 3 bases; bases with no gene match: 13. Germline V gives CDR1 MGHRA, CDR2 YSYEKL. CDR3 nucleotides: TGCGCCAGCAGCCACGCATTCCGGGACAGGGGGCCACGAACCGGGGAGCTGTTTTTT. The encoded protein is CASSHAFRDRGPRTGELFF.

V usage is TRBV7-8 and J usage is TRBJ2-7; TRBD1 matches at 7 bases. The V gene's germline CDR1 is SGHVS and CDR2 FQNEAQ. This CDR3 comprises 16 residues. Losses at the gene ends were 0 bases for V and 1 base for J; bases not matched to a gene: 6. CDR3 in amino acids: CASSLAWGQLSYEQYF. CDR3 bases: TGTGCCAGCAGCTTAGCATGGGGACAGCTATCCTACGAGCAGTACTTC.

The rearrangement links TRBV28 to TRBJ2-1; TRBD2 matches at 8 bases. This CDR3 contains 17 residues. The trim removed 6 bases at V and 0 bases at J, leaving 10 bases unmatched. Germline V lookup: CDR1 MDHEN, CDR2 SYDVKM. CDR3 residues: CASRTRLAPSSYNEQFF. The CDR3, as DNA: TGTGCCAGCAGAACCCGACTAGCGCCTAGCTCCTACAATGAGCAGTTCTTC.

This clone was detected only a few times. This chain links TRBV29-1 with TRBJ1-1; 8 bases are shared with TRBD1. The J segment lost 3 bases and the V segment lost 4 bases, leaving 7 bases of the junction unmatched. The CDR3 sequence is 14 residues long. Germline assignment: CDR1 SQVTM and CDR2 ANQGSEA. CDR3 in DNA: TGCAGCGTTGTGTCAGGGGGCTGGGACACTGAAGCTTTCTTT. Its translation is CSVVSGGWDTEAFF.

The chain links TRBV15 to TRBJ2-1, with TRBD2 matching over 7 bases. CDR1 and CDR2 from the germline V gene are LNHNV and YYDKDF (reference sequence). The CDR3 contains 16 residues. The ends lost 6 bases at V and 1 base at J; junction bases unmatched: 9. The CDR3 region has the DNA TGTGCCACCAGGCCGGGGTTGCGGGAGTCCTACAATGAGCAGTTCTTC. This translates into CATRPGLRESYNEQFF.

This rearrangement joins TRBV9 to TRBJ2-1; D gene ambiguous. This CDR3 region has 16 residues. Per the germline V gene, CDR1 is SGDLS and CDR2 is YYNGEE. Trimming shortened V by 0 bases and J by 7 bases, and 17 bases separated the two germline ends. CDR3 sequence reads: CASSVARFVSSNEQFF. CDR3 sequence (DNA): TGTGCCAGCAGCGTAGCTCGTTTTGTGAGTAGTAATGAGCAGTTCTTC. The whole variable domain, filled in from reference TRBV9 and TRBJ2-1, reads DSGVTQTPKHLITATGQRVTLRCSPRSGDLSVYWYQQSLDQGLQFLIQYYNGEERAKGNILERFSAQQFPDLHSELNLSSLELGDSALYFCASSVARFVSSNEQFFGPGTRLTVL.

This chain uses TRBV12-5 with TRBJ2-7; D might be TRBD1 (6 bases). CDR1 is LGHNT and CDR2 is FRNRAP in the germline V gene. This CDR3 contains 13 residues. V gave up 3 bases and J gave up 4 bases, with 10 bases separating them. CDR3 residues: CASGLGTTYEQYF. The CDR3 region has the DNA TGTGCTAGTGGTTTAGGGACAACTTACGAGCAGTACTTC.

The chain combines TRBV19 with TRBJ2-7; 10 bases agree with TRBD2. CDR1 and CDR2 from the germline V gene are LNHDA and SQIVND (reference sequence). Trimming at V came to 2 bases and at J to 3 bases, leaving 16 bases not matched to a gene. There are 19 residues in the CDR3. In DNA form, the CDR3 reads TGTGCCAGTAGTATACGGTCACGGTCTAGCGGGGGCTCATACTACGAGCAGTACTTC. Its protein product is CASSIRSRSSGGSYYEQYF.

This chain connects TRBV7-5 to TRBJ2-1; the table gives TRBD2 as D, unverified against the DNA. TRBV7-5 constitutes a pseudogene. CDR3 length: 17 residues. The CDR3 loop reads CARSSHLASGVHNEQFF. The DNA for the CDR3 is TGTGCCAGAAGCTCTCACTTGGCTAGCGGGGTACACAATGAGCAGTTCTTC.